This T cell receptor (beta chain) was retrieved from a study of Graves' ophthalmopathy and Graves' hyperthyroidism. In the study overall: Hyperthyroidism counted as stable given no ophthalmopathy within 18 months of follow-up.

The CDR3 totals 15 residues. The germline CDR1 and CDR2 sequences are SNHLY and FYNNEI. V was cut by 0 bases and J by 0 bases, with 8 bases left in between. RNA transcripts provided the template for amplifying TCR beta CDR3 regions. Second-round multiplex PCR came after a first-round RT-PCR that employed HTBI primers. TCRdb re-called the multiplex PCR reads through MiXCR, storing one row per CDR3 protein. The repertoire holds 900,000 to 1,200,000 distinct CDR3 sequences, less than 45% seen once, with over 8.5% in the top ten. The V gene is TRBV2, the J gene TRBJ2-5; the D gene is possibly TRBD2 (5 bases). This TCR was sampled from an adult man with Graves' hyperthyroidism. Source material: peripheral blood or thyroid tissue (not recorded which). Written as DNA, the CDR3 is TGTGCCAGCAGTGAAGCGTTAGCGTACCAAGAGACCCAGTACTTC. Translation: CASSEALAYQETQYF.